This T cell receptor (beta chain) was sequenced during a study of shared clonotypes between healthy human individuals. Clones were sequenced by immunoSEQ multiplex PCR, and TCRdb holds only the in-frame ones, with some missing. In the table there are roughly 2.6 million clones, around nine tenths of which are singletons. Germline values: CDR1 MNHEY, CDR2 SVGAGI. The junction had 6 bases not matched to a gene; V was cut back by 5 bases and J by 7 bases. The CDR3 runs 15 residues. The chain has TRBV6-5 and TRBJ1-6, with 9 positions matching TRBD1. The receptor was isolated from a man aged 18 to 30 in good health. The specimen was naive CD4+ T cells sorted from blood. The subset denotes: CD45RA+ positively selected. The CDR3 bases are TGTGCCAGCAGTGGGACAGGGAAGGCAAATTCACCCCTCCACTTT. It yields the protein CASSGTGKANSPLHF.